This T cell receptor beta chain is from a study of neurological immune-mediated disorders. The germline V gene has CDR1 MDHEN and CDR2 SYDVKM. The CDR3 totals 14 residues. Trimming at V came to 9 bases and at J to 0 bases, leaving 5 bases not matched to a gene. Time point of the sample: longitudinal time-point 1 (baseline). The unsorted libraries originated from 2 million PBMCs kept at -80 C. The table lists this clonotype with many counts. Synthesis of cDNA used 5'RACE (with 10-nucleotide random UMIs). From 15-18 subjects, over 160 million TCR-beta sequences were obtained in each sequencing run. TCRdb independently ran MiXCR on the 5' RACE reads; one entry per CDR3 protein. Among over 70,000 distinct CDR3 sequences listed, about 9.4% were seen once.

The chain links TRBV28 to TRBJ2-7, with 10 positions matching TRBD1. This TCR was recovered from a man aged 25 to 40 in good health. What was sequenced was PBMCs. This chain's CDR3 is CASRTGGSSYEQYF. In nucleotides, the CDR3 is TGTGCCAGTAGGACAGGGGGTTCCTCCTACGAGCAGTACTTC.